Reported below is one T cell receptor beta chain. The junction shows a germline mismatch at one end, possibly a read error. Transcripts of RNA were the source for amplifying TCR beta CDR3 regions. RT-PCR in the first round used HTBI primers; a second-round multiplex PCR followed. TCRdb re-analysed the multiplex PCR reads in MiXCR, keeping a single row per CDR3 protein. Among more than 550,000 distinct CDR3 sequences listed, just over 40% were seen once. These data originate in a study of Graves' ophthalmopathy and Graves' hyperthyroidism. The CDR3 is 15 amino acids. Looked up from germline, CDR1 is LNHDA and CDR2 is SQIVND (reference sequence).

This TCR was recovered from an adult man with Graves' ophthalmopathy. Material: peripheral blood. This sequence joins TRBV19 and TRBJ1-1; D possibly corresponds to TRBD1 (6 bases). The DNA for the CDR3 is TGTACCAGTGGTATCCAACAGGGCATGAACACTGAAGCTTTCTTT. Translating it yields CTSGIQQGMNTEAFF.